This T cell receptor (beta chain) was captured in a study of graft-versus-host responses after intestinal transplantation. About the study: Transplantation in recipients was multivisceral, liver-intestinal, or isolated intestinal.

General study results and limits: Patients with graft-donor T cell macrochimerism had high graft-versus-host to host-versus-graft clonal ratios in allografts. Association was observed between peak circulating GvH clone levels and early post-transplant HvG declines.

CDR3 length: 13 residues. The germline V gene encodes CDR1 MGHDK and CDR2 SYGVNS. Trimming cost V 6 bases and J 4 bases, with 12 bases left between them. A remark on this clone: As yet, its antigen is unknown.

Sequenced by immunoSEQ multiplex PCR; TCRdb stores in-frame clones only, minus some. The data hold over 65,000 clones, with 91% observed a single time. This TCR was recovered from a human donor who received an intestinal transplant. The sample consisted of unstimulated CD4+ T cells sorted from spleen or lymph node cells, taken before intestinal transplant. The chain has TRBV25-1 and TRBJ1-1; no reliable D call. CDR3 in DNA: TGTGCCAGCAGATTTCCGGGATCCACTGAAGCTTTCTTT. It codes for CASRFPGSTEAFF.